These T cell receptor beta chains were read from a single sample in a study of T cell repertoires in cytomegalovirus infection. One entry per CDR3 protein results from TCRdb running MiXCR on the reads. The sample contains roughly 280,000 distinct CDR3 sequences, roughly an eighth of which appear only once. The specimen sequenced was PBMCs. Source of these receptors: a human donor in good health (CMV status not recorded). Some clones in this sample may be carry-over from other donors' samples. The CDR3 runs from the conserved cysteine through the conserved F or W. The order of the fields is V gene, J gene, clone size, D gene, CDR3 length, CDR3 DNA, CDR3 protein. The D gene is left open where the match is weak. Size values are once, few and many counts, or a class for expanded clones, and some rows have none.

v_gene: TRBV15; j_gene: TRBJ2-1; abundance: many; d_gene: TRBD2; len: 14; CDR3nt: TGTGCCACCAGCAGACGGACTAGGGTTGATGAGCAGTTCTTC; CDR3aa: CATSRRTRVDEQFF
v_gene: TRBV7-2; j_gene: TRBJ1-5; abundance: many; d_gene: NA; len: 17; CDR3nt: TGTGCCAGCAGCTTTACCGTCGGCCGCCACTTTCGTCAGCCCCAGCATTTT; CDR3aa: CASSFTVGRHFRQPQHF
v_gene: TRBV29-1; j_gene: TRBJ1-4; abundance: few; d_gene: NA; len: 11; CDR3nt: TGCAGCGTTGGATACGGGAAAAAACTGTTTTTT; CDR3aa: CSVGYGKKLFF
v_gene: TRBV6-6; j_gene: TRBJ1-2; abundance: many; d_gene: NA; len: 15; CDR3nt: TGTGCCAGCAGTTACTCGCCTGACCTAACTATGGGCTACACCTTC; CDR3aa: CASSYSPDLTMGYTF
v_gene: TRBV27; j_gene: TRBJ2-1; abundance: few; d_gene: NA; len: 15; CDR3nt: TGTGCCAGCAGTGAGCGGCAAGACCCCTACAATGAGCAGTTCTTC; CDR3aa: CASSERQDPYNEQFF
v_gene: TRBV28; j_gene: TRBJ1-2; abundance: NA; d_gene: NA; len: 12; CDR3nt: TGTGCCAGCAGTTCGATGGCCTATGGCTACACCTTC; CDR3aa: CASSSMAYGYTF
v_gene: TRBV29-1; j_gene: TRBJ1-1; abundance: once; d_gene: TRBD1; len: 15; CDR3nt: TGCAGCGTTGAAGACAGGACAGGACGGTACACTGAAGCTTTCTTT; CDR3aa: CSVEDRTGRYTEAFF
v_gene: TRBV20-1; j_gene: TRBJ2-3; abundance: NA; d_gene: NA; len: 13; CDR3nt: TGCAGTGGGGAAGGGGACCGCACAGATACGCAGTATTTT; CDR3aa: CSGEGDRTDTQYF
v_gene: TRBV6-2/TRBV6-3; j_gene: TRBJ2-7; abundance: NA; d_gene: TRBD2; len: 16; CDR3nt: TGTGCCAGCAGTTACCCCGGACTAGCGGGGGCCTACGAGCAGTACTTC; CDR3aa: CASSYPGLAGAYEQYF
v_gene: TRBV11-1; j_gene: TRBJ2-3; abundance: NA; d_gene: NA; len: 16; CDR3nt: TGTGCCAGCAGCATACAGGGCCGAGCGAGCACAGATACGCAGTATTTT; CDR3aa: CASSIQGRASTDTQYF
v_gene: TRBV7-9; j_gene: TRBJ2-1; abundance: few; d_gene: NA; len: 14; CDR3nt: TGTGCCAGCAGCTCCCGGGGCCTAGGGGATGAGCAGTTCTTC; CDR3aa: CASSSRGLGDEQFF
v_gene: TRBV14; j_gene: TRBJ2-3; abundance: few; d_gene: NA; len: 16; CDR3nt: TGTGCCAGCAGCCAAGTCCCTAGCAGGAGCACAGATACGCAGTATTTT; CDR3aa: CASSQVPSRSTDTQYF
v_gene: TRBV5-1; j_gene: TRBJ1-4; abundance: few; d_gene: TRBD1; len: 15; CDR3nt: TGCGCCAGCAGCCTCTTAACCGGACAGGAAGAAAAACTGTTTTTT; CDR3aa: CASSLLTGQEEKLFF
v_gene: TRBV7-6; j_gene: TRBJ2-7; abundance: many; d_gene: NA; len: 13; CDR3nt: TGTGCCAGCAGCTACCATCAGGCCTACGAGCAGTACTTC; CDR3aa: CASSYHQAYEQYF
v_gene: TRBV28; j_gene: TRBJ1-2; abundance: many; d_gene: NA; len: 13; CDR3nt: TGTGCCAGCAGTTCCGGTGCCTTGAGGGGCTACACCTTC; CDR3aa: CASSSGALRGYTF
v_gene: TRBV5-1; j_gene: TRBJ2-3; abundance: few; d_gene: TRBD2; len: 15; CDR3nt: TGCGCCAGCAGCCTGACTAGCGGGACTAAAGATACGCAGTATTTT; CDR3aa: CASSLTSGTKDTQYF
v_gene: TRBV9; j_gene: TRBJ2-1; abundance: NA; d_gene: TRBD2; len: 15; CDR3nt: TGTGCCAGCAGCGGGGCACTAGCGGGGCCAATGGGGCAGTTCTTC; CDR3aa: CASSGALAGPMGQFF
v_gene: TRBV6-5; j_gene: TRBJ2-2; abundance: few; d_gene: TRBD2; len: 17; CDR3nt: TGTGCCAGCAGTTACTCCCGGGGGGTTATCAACACCGGGGAGCTGTTTTTT; CDR3aa: CASSYSRGVINTGELFF
v_gene: TRBV5-1; j_gene: TRBJ1-1; abundance: NA; d_gene: NA; len: 14; CDR3nt: TGCGCCAGCAGCCTCTACTCTTTAAGCACTGAAGCTTTCTTT; CDR3aa: CASSLYSLSTEAFF
v_gene: TRBV28; j_gene: TRBJ1-5; abundance: NA; d_gene: NA; len: 15; CDR3nt: TGTGCCAGCAGTTTAAGGGGGGGCGCGAATCAGCCCCAGCATTTT; CDR3aa: CASSLRGGANQPQHF
v_gene: TRBV11-2; j_gene: TRBJ2-4; abundance: many; d_gene: NA; len: 13; CDR3nt: TGTGCCAGCAGCTTAATGACCAAAAACATTCAGTACTTC; CDR3aa: CASSLMTKNIQYF
v_gene: TRBV28; j_gene: TRBJ1-2; abundance: few; d_gene: NA; len: 15; CDR3nt: TGTGCCAGCAGCACTCGGGGGGGGGGCGTCTATGGCTACACCTTC; CDR3aa: CASSTRGGGVYGYTF
v_gene: TRBV28; j_gene: TRBJ1-2; abundance: few; d_gene: NA; len: 17; CDR3nt: TGTGCCAGCAGTTCGTTGAGACAGCTTTCCATTTTATATGGCTACACCTTC; CDR3aa: CASSSLRQLSILYGYTF
v_gene: TRBV28; j_gene: TRBJ2-3; abundance: many; d_gene: TRBD2; len: 13; CDR3nt: TGTGCCAGTTCTAGCGGGAGCTGGGATACGCAGTATTTT; CDR3aa: CASSSGSWDTQYF
v_gene: TRBV7-2; j_gene: TRBJ1-2; abundance: many; d_gene: NA; len: 14; CDR3nt: TGTGCCAGCAGCTTAATATCAGCCAACTATGGCTACACCTTC; CDR3aa: CASSLISANYGYTF
v_gene: TRBV20-1; j_gene: TRBJ2-7; abundance: NA; d_gene: NA; len: 13; CDR3nt: TGCAGTGCTACCACAGGGATGACGGTCGAGCAGTACTTC; CDR3aa: CSATTGMTVEQYF
v_gene: TRBV7-3; j_gene: TRBJ2-1; abundance: few; d_gene: NA; len: 14; CDR3nt: TGTGCCAGCAGCTTAGCGGGTGCCTACAATGAGCAGTTCTTC; CDR3aa: CASSLAGAYNEQFF
v_gene: TRBV7-9; j_gene: TRBJ1-6; abundance: few; d_gene: TRBD1; len: 15; CDR3nt: TGTGCCAGCGACCCAGGGCAGGGGGTAAATTCACCCCTCCACTTT; CDR3aa: CASDPGQGVNSPLHF
v_gene: TRBV27; j_gene: TRBJ2-7; abundance: NA; d_gene: TRBD1; len: 14; CDR3nt: TGTGCCAGCAGGGCGTCAGGGGGTACCTACGAGCAGTACTTC; CDR3aa: CASRASGGTYEQYF
v_gene: TRBV6-5; j_gene: TRBJ2-1; abundance: NA; d_gene: NA; len: 15; CDR3nt: TGTGCCAGCAGTATCAGCGGAGATGAATACAATGAGCAGTTCTTC; CDR3aa: CASSISGDEYNEQFF
v_gene: TRBV28; j_gene: TRBJ1-3; abundance: few; d_gene: NA; len: 17; CDR3nt: TGTGCCAGCAGTTTATACCTGGGAGGGGGCTCTGGAAACACCATATATTTT; CDR3aa: CASSLYLGGGSGNTIYF
v_gene: TRBV11-2; j_gene: TRBJ2-5; abundance: many; d_gene: NA; len: 16; CDR3nt: TGTGCCAGCAGCTTAGATCCAGGAGGGTACCAAGAGACCCAGTACTTC; CDR3aa: CASSLDPGGYQETQYF